The next 27 T cell receptor beta chains were all read from a single sample in a study of chemoradiotherapy in HPV16-positive cancers. Generated by immunoSEQ multiplex PCR, the TCRdb table keeps only in-frame clones and is missing some. The table has over 10,000 clones, around 82% seen once. The specimen comprised blood, sampled from a patient who underwent chemoradiotherapy. The source of these receptors is a human donor with HPV-associated anogenital cancer.

The J gene is TRBJ2-7, the V gene TRBV6-1; TRBD2 might be the D (6 bases). The germline gives CDR1 MNHNS, CDR2 SASEGT. V was cut by 6 bases and J by 3 bases, with 18 bases left in between. CDR3 length equals 15 residues. CDR3 sequence: CASSGSGIGSYEQYF. The DNA of the CDR3 is TGTGCCAGCAGCGGGAGTGGAATAGGGAGCTACGAGCAGTACTTC.

V gene TRBV30 combines with J gene TRBJ1-2; TRBD1 matches 7 bases. The junction had 4 bases not matched to a gene; V was cut back by 3 bases and J by 6 bases. The CDR3 runs 12 residues. The germline V gene encodes CDR1 GTSNPN and CDR2 SVGIG (reference sequence). The CDR3 protein is CAWRLDRDGYTF. The DNA for the CDR3 is TGTGCCTGGAGACTAGACAGGGATGGCTACACCTTC. The full variable domain, in which reference TRBV30 and TRBJ1-2 provide the parts outside the CDR3, is SQTIHQWPATLVQPVGSPLSLECTVEGTSNPNLYWYRQAAGRGLQLLFYSVGIGQISSEVPQNLSASRPQDRQFILSSKKLLLSDSGFYLCAWRLDRDGYTFGSGTRLTVV.

The chain carries TRBV28 and TRBJ2-5, with 7 positions matching TRBD1. Losses at the gene ends were 5 bases for V and 1 base for J; bases not matched to a gene: 7. Per the germline V gene, CDR1 is MDHEN and CDR2 is SYDVKM. The CDR3 is 15 residues long. CDR3 coding DNA: TGTGCCAGCAGTCCGCCGGGACAGACCCAAGAGACCCAGTACTTC. This gives the protein CASSPPGQTQETQYF. Together with reference TRBV28 and TRBJ2-5, the CDR3 gives the full variable domain: DVKVTQSSRYLVKRTGEKVFLECVQDMDHENMFWYRQDPGLGLRLIYFSYDVKMKEKGDIPEGYSVSREKKERFSLILESASTNQTSMYLCASSPPGQTQETQYFGPGTRLLVL.

The chain employs TRBV29-1 and TRBJ1-1, with 8 bases lining up with TRBD1. The V gene end was trimmed by 4 bases and the J gene end by 7 bases; junction bases not matched to a gene: 5. The germline CDR1 and CDR2 sequences are SQVTM and ANQGSEA. The CDR3 length is 12 residues. CDR3 nucleotide sequence: TGCAGCGTTGCGCGGACAGGGAATGAAGCTTTCTTT. This codes for CSVARTGNEAFF.

The V call is TRBV2, the J call TRBJ2-7; 10 positions match TRBD2. This CDR3 region has 16 residues. Germline trimming cut 3 bases from V and 4 bases from J; bases unmatched to any gene: 9. CDR1 and CDR2 (germline): SNHLY, FYNNEI. The CDR3 DNA is TGTGCCAGCAGTGACCCCACGGCTAGCGGGGGTTACGAGCAGTACTTC. Amino acid sequence: CASSDPTASGGYEQYF.

The chain uses TRBV9 and TRBJ1-4, with a tentative D call TRBD1 (5 bases). CDR1 and CDR2 from the germline V gene are SGDLS and YYNGEE. This CDR3 contains 14 residues. V lost 4 bases, J lost 3 bases, and 10 bases lay in between. CDR3 loop: CASSSDSSNEKLFF. The CDR3 nucleotides read TGTGCCAGCAGCTCTGACAGCTCTAATGAAAAACTGTTTTTT. The full variable domain, in which reference TRBV9 and TRBJ1-4 provide the parts outside the CDR3, is DSGVTQTPKHLITATGQRVTLRCSPRSGDLSVYWYQQSLDQGLQFLIQYYNGEERAKGNILERFSAQQFPDLHSELNLSSLELGDSALYFCASSSDSSNEKLFFGSGTQLSVL.

CDR3 nucleotide sequence: TGTGCCAGCAGCGTAAGGGGAAAGGAGAATGAAAAACTGTTTTTT. Its protein is CASSVRGKENEKLFF. V is TRBV9 and J is TRBJ1-4; tentatively, D is TRBD1 (5 bases). Germline CDR1 reads SGDLS; CDR2 reads YYNGEE. The ends were cut back, 1 base at V and 5 bases at J, with 12 bases in the middle. This CDR3 contains 15 residues.

This clone was picked up one time. The chain joins TRBV5-1 to TRBJ1-2; no firm D call. Trimming took 1 base from V and 2 from J, leaving 15 bases between them. Per germline, CDR1 SGHRS and CDR2 YFSETQ. The CDR3 loop spans 16 amino acids. The CDR3 sequence: CASSLNAAVSNYGYTF. In DNA, the CDR3 is TGCGCCAGCAGCTTGAACGCAGCAGTCTCAAACTATGGCTACACCTTC.

The gene calls are TRBV2 and TRBJ1-4, with 9 nucleotides matching TRBD1. Germline V gene lookup returns CDR1 SNHLY and CDR2 FYNNEI. The CDR3 totals 16 residues. The V and J ends lost 7 bases and 0 bases, in that order; junction bases with no gene match: 6. Here the CDR3 DNA reads TGTGCCAGCAAAAAGGACAGGGGTGCAACTAATGAAAAACTGTTTTTT. Its translation: CASKKDRGATNEKLFF.

The gene calls are TRBV6-1 and TRBJ1-1, with D perhaps matching TRBD1 (5 bases). Germline CDR1 and CDR2: MNHNS and SASEGT. V was pared by 6 bases and J by 4 bases, with 15 bases between. The CDR3 length is 14 residues. The CDR3 spells CASRAEGRSTEAFF. The CDR3 DNA reads as TGTGCCAGCAGAGCCGAGGGGCGGAGCACTGAAGCTTTCTTT.

The V gene is TRBV10-3, the J gene TRBJ2-3; D not certain. V shed 5 bases and J shed 4 bases, with 4 bases lying between them. CDR1 and CDR2 from the germline V gene are ENHRY and SYGVKD. This CDR3 has 11 amino acids. The CDR3 loop reads CAISSPDTQYF. DNA for the CDR3: TGTGCCATCAGTAGTCCAGATACGCAGTATTTT.

The CDR3: CASSHWTGEETQYF. In DNA form, the CDR3 reads TGTGCCAGCAGCCACTGGACAGGGGAAGAGACCCAGTACTTC. V and J are TRBV14 and TRBJ2-5, with 9 bases identical to TRBD1. This CDR3 is 14 amino acids long. J gave up 3 bases and V 3 bases, and 2 bases lay outside the gene matches. CDR1 is SGHDN, CDR2 FVKESK, per germline. Drawing the rest from reference TRBV14 and TRBJ2-5, the complete variable domain is EAGVTQFPSHSVIEKGQTVTLRCDPISGHDNLYWYRRVMGKEIKFLLHFVKESKQDESGMPNNRFLAERTGGTYSTLKVQPAELEDSGVYFCASSHWTGEETQYFGPGTRLLVL.

Points on this clone: The junction differs from germline at one of its ends, possibly a read error. The chain uses TRBV19 and TRBJ1-2; TRBD1 is a possible D gene (5 bases). Germline V gene lookup returns CDR1 LNHDA and CDR2 SQIVND (reference sequence). CDR3 length: 13 residues. CDR3 loop: CACSTGLHYGYTF. DNA of the CDR3: TGTGCCTGTAGTACGGGGCTCCACTATGGCTACACCTTC.

V usage is TRBV6-1 and J usage is TRBJ1-3, with D maybe TRBD1 (6 bases). V lost 4 bases and J lost 1, with 17 bases in between. Germline V gene data show CDR1 as MNHNS and CDR2 as SASEGT. The CDR3 spans 17 residues. CDR3 in amino acids: CASSAQGSMGSGNTIYF. The CDR3 nucleotides read TGTGCCAGCAGTGCGCAGGGGAGTATGGGTTCTGGAAACACCATATATTTT.

This clone was recorded once. The rearrangement uses TRBV5-5 and TRBJ2-3; D remains unclear. Germline V gene sequence: CDR1 SGHKS, CDR2 YYEKEE (reference sequence). V shed 2 bases and J shed 1 base, with 8 bases lying between them. The CDR3 spans 14 residues. The CDR3 DNA sequence: TGTGCCAGCAGCTTTCGGCTGGGCACAGATACGCAGTATTTT. Translated: CASSFRLGTDTQYF.

V gene TRBV2 combines with J gene TRBJ2-5; D remains unclear. Per germline, CDR1 SNHLY and CDR2 FYNNEI. The V gene lost 2 bases and the J gene lost 1 base, with 8 bases spanning the gap. This CDR3 has 14 amino acids. CDR3 DNA: TGTGCCAGCAGTGAACGGGCAGTCCAAGAGACCCAGTACTTC. Protein sequence: CASSERAVQETQYF. Drawing the rest from reference TRBV2 and TRBJ2-5, the complete variable domain is EPEVTQTPSHQVTQMGQEVILRCVPISNHLYFYWYRQILGQKVEFLVSFYNNEISEKSEIFDDQFSVERPDGSNFTLKIRSTKLEDSAMYFCASSERAVQETQYFGPGTRLLVL.

The rearrangement links TRBV30 to TRBJ2-5; 7 positions match TRBD1. The V gene's germline CDR1 is GTSNPN and CDR2 SVGIG (reference sequence). J lost 2 bases, V lost 3 bases, and 12 bases had no gene match. The CDR3 is 16 residues long. The CDR3 here is CAWSLKGARGQETQYF. CDR3 coding DNA: TGTGCCTGGAGCTTAAAGGGGGCGAGGGGTCAAGAGACCCAGTACTTC.

The rearrangement links TRBV21-1 to TRBJ2-7; whether TRBD1, the table's D call, matches the DNA was not checked. TRBV21-1 represents a pseudogene. The CDR3 extends over 15 amino acids. Written as DNA, the CDR3 is TGTGCCAGCAGCAAAGCAGACAGGGCCGCTTACGAGCAGTACGTC. The encoded protein is CASSKADRAAYEQYV.

The chain recombines TRBV9 with TRBJ2-5; either TRBD1 or TRBD2 may fit D (5 bases each). This CDR3 has 15 amino acids. V shed 3 bases and J shed 2 bases, with 14 bases lying between them. CDR1 is SGDLS, CDR2 YYNGEE, per germline. CDR3 loop: CASSAYEGIQETQYF. In nucleotides, the CDR3 is TGTGCCAGCAGCGCTTATGAGGGGATACAAGAGACCCAGTACTTC.

The CDR3 DNA reads TGTGCCAGCAGCCAAGATGGCCTAGCGGGGACCTACGAGCAGTACTTC. Protein product: CASSQDGLAGTYEQYF. The chain couples TRBV4-2 to TRBJ2-7; 9 nucleotides align to TRBD2. The junction had 5 bases not matched to a gene; V was cut back by 0 bases and J by 2 bases. CDR1 is LGHNA and CDR2 is YNFKEQ in the germline V gene. The CDR3 contains 16 residues.

This chain links TRBV11-2 with TRBJ2-7; D tentatively reads TRBD1 or TRBD2 (6 bases each). Germline loops: CDR1 SGHAT, CDR2 FQNNGV. This CDR3 spans 16 amino acids. Trimming stripped 6 bases from V and 0 bases from J, with 18 bases between. This CDR3 reads CASRPTRGRSSYEQYF. Here the CDR3 DNA reads TGTGCCAGCAGGCCTACTCGGGGGCGAAGCTCCTACGAGCAGTACTTC.

In this sample, this clone turned up once. The chain has TRBV19 and TRBJ1-1; 8 bases line up with TRBD1. Looked up from germline, CDR1 is LNHDA and CDR2 is SQIVND (reference sequence). J gave up 2 bases and V 6 bases, and 5 bases lay outside the gene matches. CDR3 length equals 14 residues. The CDR3 loop is CASSTGQGNTEAFF. CDR3 DNA: TGTGCCAGTAGCACCGGACAGGGAAACACTGAAGCTTTCTTT.

This chain joins TRBV25-1 and TRBJ2-2, with TRBD1 matching 9 bases. The CDR3 has 16 residues. Germline lookup yields CDR1 MGHDK and CDR2 SYGVNS. V shed 0 bases and J 5 bases; nucleotides not matched to a gene: 4. The CDR3 DNA sequence: TGTGCCAGCAGTGAATACCCCGACAGGGGGACCGGGGAGCTGTTTTTT. Amino acid sequence: CASSEYPDRGTGELFF.

This clone was counted between two and nine times. The J gene is TRBJ1-1, the V gene TRBV5-1; TRBD1 might be the D (6 bases). CDR3 length equals 20 residues. Trimming removed 3 bases at V and 4 bases at J, with 31 bases between. The germline V gene encodes CDR1 SGHRS and CDR2 YFSETQ. The CDR3 nucleotides read TGCGCCAGCAGCTCAACAAAAGGGGGTTACAGGGAGGGTTTCGGCACTGAAGCTTTCTTT. Its protein is CASSSTKGGYREGFGTEAFF. The variable domain in full, with the rest retrieved from reference TRBV5-1 and TRBJ1-1, is KAGVTQTPRYLIKTRGQQVTLSCSPISGHRSVSWYQQTPGQGLQFLFEYFSETQRNKGNFPGRFSGRQFSNSRSEMNVSTLELGDSALYLCASSSTKGGYREGFGTEAFFGQGTRLTVV.

DNA of the CDR3: TGTGCCGTAATACAAGCGGGGGGAAGCTCCTACGAGCAGTACTTC. This codes for CAVIQAGGSSYEQYF. The genes are TRBV28 and TRBJ2-5; 9 bases are a match to TRBD2. The closer fit of TRBJ2-7 to the DNA end suggests the J call may be wrong. Germline CDR1 reads MDHEN; CDR2 reads SYDVKM. CDR3 size: 15 residues.

This clone was found once. The chain couples TRBV18 to TRBJ1-2; no definite D call. V was pared by 0 bases and J by 2 bases, with 7 bases between. Germline CDR1 KGHSH, CDR2 LQKENI. This CDR3 has 14 residues. The CDR3 DNA sequence: TGTGCCAGCTCACCACCCTTTCTCAACTATGGCTACACCTTC. Its protein is CASSPPFLNYGYTF.

The J gene is TRBJ1-1, the V gene TRBV6-1, with D perhaps matching TRBD1 (5 bases). The CDR3 has 14 amino acids. V lost 1 base to trimming and J lost 3 bases, with 9 bases between them. Germline CDR1 MNHNS, CDR2 SASEGT. CDR3 DNA sequence: TGTGCCAGCAGTGAAGTCTGGGGGGACACTGAAGCTTTCTTT. Its translation is CASSEVWGDTEAFF.